The present T cell receptor (beta chain) was sequenced within a study of blood T cells in healthy people across ages. The second PCR ran roughly 6 to 11 cycles with a sample-barcoded 5' primer and J-beta primers. Each CDR3 protein gets one entry after TCRdb re-called the 5' RACE reads with MiXCR. The sample has over 1,200,000 distinct CDR3 sequences, roughly 59% seen once. The CDR3 totals 15 residues. Germline CDR1 reads MNHNS; CDR2 reads SASEGT. Losses at the gene ends were 1 base for V and 6 bases for J; bases not matched to a gene: 2. This chain connects TRBV6-1 to TRBJ2-2, with TRBD1 identical over 10 bases. This clonotype was sampled from a man between 18 and 29 years old in good health. The sequenced material came from blood. The DNA of the CDR3 is TGTGCCAGCAGTGAAGGGGACAGGGGACCCGGGGAGCTGTTTTTT. It codes for CASSEGDRGPGELFF.